The 10 T cell receptor beta chains below come from one sample, sequenced in a study of molecular identifiers for immune sequencing clone quantification. One entry per CDR3 protein results from TCRdb running MiXCR on the PCR reads. The data hold about 510,000 distinct CDR3 sequences, with about 22% observed a single time. The source material was naive CD8+ T cells from blood, with Jurkat cell RNA spiked in. Subset given: FACS-sorted CD8+CD4-CCR7+CD45RA+ naive T cells. The receptors stem from a human donor in good health. Some libraries in this study had Jurkat cell RNA spiked in.

This clonotype was seen at least ten times. This rearrangement joins TRBV6-5 to TRBJ1-1, with D hard to call. From germline, CDR1 is MNHEY and CDR2 SVGAGI. The CDR3 spans 13 residues. V lost 0 bases to trimming and J lost 2 bases, with 4 bases between them. The CDR3 coding sequence is TGTGCCAGCAGTTACTCGATTAACACTGAAGCTTTCTTT. Its protein product is CASSYSINTEAFF.

This clonotype was seen at least ten times. The chain joins TRBV30 to TRBJ2-5; TRBD1 might be the D (5 bases). This CDR3 is built from 13 residues. The V and J ends lost 5 bases and 2 bases respectively, with 12 bases between them. From germline, CDR1 is GTSNPN and CDR2 SVGIG (reference sequence). CDR3 coding DNA: TGTGCCTGGGCCCAGGGTAATCAAGAGACCCAGTACTTC. This gives the protein CAWAQGNQETQYF.

The chain has TRBV11-1 and TRBJ2-2; D unresolved. The germline V gene has CDR1 SGHAT and CDR2 FQDESV (reference sequence). V was cut by 11 bases and J by 4 bases, with 17 bases left in between. The CDR3 totals 14 residues. The CDR3: CAVGGSTITGELFF. DNA for the CDR3: TGTGCCGTCGGTGGGTCGACGATCACCGGGGAGCTGTTTTTT.

This clonotype was recorded at least ten times. The chain has TRBV25-1 and TRBJ2-7; 7 bases map to TRBD2. Per germline, CDR1 MGHDK and CDR2 SYGVNS. With V trimmed by 9 bases and J by 0 bases, 5 bases remained unmatched. The CDR3 has 13 amino acids. CDR3 amino acids: CASSGRSSYEQYF. CDR3 in DNA: TGTGCCAGTAGCGGGCGAAGCTCCTACGAGCAGTACTTC.

In regard to this clonotype: A read error is possible here, since a much larger clone lies one base away. CDR3 in DNA: TGTGCCATCAGCAGGCGTAGGGGGCAAAGCAATCAGCCCCAGCATTTT. Translated: CAISRRRGQSNQPQHF. The chain links TRBV15 to TRBJ1-5, with TRBD1 identical over 7 bases. The germline V gene has CDR1 LNHNV and CDR2 YYDKDF (reference sequence). CDR3 size: 16 residues.

The chain employs TRBV7-9 and TRBJ2-3, with D perhaps TRBD1 (6 bases). This CDR3 contains 19 residues. The V gene's germline CDR1 is SEHNR and CDR2 FQNEAQ (reference sequence). Trimming stripped 5 bases from V and 1 base from J, with 25 bases between. CDR3 amino acids: CASSHPFEPGTSGTDTQYF. The CDR3 DNA follows: TGTGCCAGCAGCCATCCGTTCGAACCCGGGACATCCGGCACAGATACGCAGTATTTT.

This clonotype was counted between two and nine times. The chain links TRBV7-9 to TRBJ2-3; D call uncertain. This CDR3 comprises 14 residues. Trimming cost V 2 bases and J 4 bases, with 10 bases left between them. Germline V CDR1 and CDR2: SEHNR, FQNEAQ (reference sequence). This CDR3 is CASSLMESADTQYF. The CDR3 coding sequence is TGTGCCAGCAGCTTAATGGAGTCCGCAGATACGCAGTATTTT.

This clonotype has more than one count but fewer than ten. This chain joins TRBV4-1 and TRBJ2-2, with TRBD1 identical over 8 bases. Unmatched junction bases numbered 5, after V lost 0 bases and J lost 2 bases. CDR1 is MGHRA and CDR2 is YSYEKL in the germline V gene. This CDR3 is built from 17 residues. The CDR3 region is CASSQELDRANTGELFF. CDR3 DNA sequence: TGCGCCAGCAGCCAAGAGCTGGACAGGGCTAACACCGGGGAGCTGTTTTTT.

This clonotype was seen a handful of times. This chain joins TRBV6-6 and TRBJ2-3, with D unclear. The CDR3 sequence is 14 residues long. Per the germline V gene, CDR1 is MNHNY and CDR2 is SVGAGI (reference sequence). The V end lost 4 bases, the J end lost 2 bases, and 10 bases lay between the germline ends. The CDR3: CASSLLTNTDTQYF. CDR3 nucleotides: TGTGCCAGCAGTTTACTAACAAACACAGATACGCAGTATTTT.

This clonotype was found many times. The chain combines TRBV18 with TRBJ2-7; 8 bases are shared with TRBD2. Germline V lookup: CDR1 KGHSH, CDR2 LQKENI. This CDR3 is 13 amino acids long. Trimming at V came to 6 bases and at J to 3 bases, leaving 4 bases not matched to a gene. This CDR3 reads CASSFGRDYEQYF. CDR3 DNA sequence: TGTGCCAGCTCGTTCGGGAGGGACTACGAGCAGTACTTC.